This T cell receptor (beta chain) was documented in a study of cytomegalovirus exposure and HLA in healthy donors. This CDR3 has 16 residues. V gave up 4 bases and J gave up 4 bases; unmatched junction bases: 9. Germline-derived CDR1 and CDR2 are SGHVS and FQNEAQ. PCR used 60 Vbeta primers and 13 Jbeta primers. The protocol was immunoSEQ multiplex PCR, while the TCRdb copy is restricted to in-frame clones and leaves out a portion. The sample has 150,000 or so clones; around four fifths are singletons. This receptor was taken from a woman under 40 in good health and CMV-seronegative. The chain has TRBV7-8 and TRBJ1-5; 8 bases line up with TRBD1. The sample was PBMCs. The CDR3: CASSSGRQGTNQPQHF. CDR3 in DNA: TGTGCCAGCAGCTCCGGCCGACAGGGGACTAATCAGCCCCAGCATTTT.